A single T cell receptor (beta chain) is shown here with its context. No antigen is known for it. Sequencing of the DNA from cultured CD4+ T cells was carried out with the Oncomine TCR Beta short-read assay. TCRdb called the PCR reads again in MiXCR, with one record for every CDR3 protein. The sample holds about 10,000 distinct CDR3 sequences, roughly 50% seen once. Treatment given: roughly 10-day PBMC culture with coronavirus spike peptide pools or control peptides (ViraFEST assay). ViraFEST used peptide pools to expand antigen-specific T cells, then sequenced TCRs. This entry comes from a study of vaccination and CD4 T cells after COVID-19. Study-wide background: Convalescent patients, SARS-CoV-2 positive by nasal swab PCR, comprised several mild cases and one severe case. Sampling that followed vaccination took place a median approximately 76 days after dose two, within a range of 14 to 241.

Study-wide findings and caveats: Among reactive clones from convalescent patients, a median about 83% appeared only post-vaccination.

Sequences were obtained from CD4+ T cells from blood, cultured in vitro. This clonotype was obtained from a human donor who had recovered from COVID-19.

CDR3 DNA: TGTGCCTGGAGTGGAGGGCGGGGCTACACCTTC. It is translated as CAWSGGRGYTF. This sequence joins TRBV30 and TRBJ1-2, with D unresolved. The V end lost 1 base, the J end lost 8 bases, and 8 bases lay between the germline ends. The CDR3 runs to 11 residues. The germline CDR1 and CDR2 sequences are GTSNPN and SVGIG (reference sequence).